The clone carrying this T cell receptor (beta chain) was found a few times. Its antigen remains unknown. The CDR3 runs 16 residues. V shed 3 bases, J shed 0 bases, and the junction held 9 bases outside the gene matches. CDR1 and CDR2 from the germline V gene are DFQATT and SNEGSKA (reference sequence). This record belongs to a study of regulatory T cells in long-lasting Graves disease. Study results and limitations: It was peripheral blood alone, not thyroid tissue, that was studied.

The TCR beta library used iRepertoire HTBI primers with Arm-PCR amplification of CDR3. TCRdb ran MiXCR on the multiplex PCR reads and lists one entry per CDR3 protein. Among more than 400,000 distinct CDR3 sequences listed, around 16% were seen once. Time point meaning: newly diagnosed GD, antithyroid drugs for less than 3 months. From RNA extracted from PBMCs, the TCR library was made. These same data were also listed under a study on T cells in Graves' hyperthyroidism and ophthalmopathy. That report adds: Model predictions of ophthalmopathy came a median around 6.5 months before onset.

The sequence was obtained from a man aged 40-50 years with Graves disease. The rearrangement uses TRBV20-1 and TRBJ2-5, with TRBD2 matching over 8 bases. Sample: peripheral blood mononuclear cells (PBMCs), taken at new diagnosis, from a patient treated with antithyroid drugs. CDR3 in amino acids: CSASVASGLYQETQYF. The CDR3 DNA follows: TGCAGTGCTAGTGTAGCTAGCGGGCTGTACCAAGAGACCCAGTACTTC.